The entry below gives a single TCR beta chain sequence along with its context. What it binds is not known. This specimen comes from a study of shared clonotypes between healthy human individuals. V shed 3 bases and J shed 4 bases, with 10 bases lying between them. CDR3 length: 14 amino acids. Germline CDR1 and CDR2: ENHRY and SYGVKD. Authors' analysis steps: For the immunoSEQ data, sequences were junction-only without quality scores, so filtering differed. Sequencing used immunoSEQ multiplex PCR; TCRdb keeps in-frame clones, though not all of them. D and trimming were read from the DNA, whereas the V and J calls and clone size are those reported in that table. This sample yields approximately 530,000 clones, of which approximately 95% are seen a single time; around 0.066% belongs to the top ten. Findings and caveats of the study: Compared with clonotypes that all four donors shared, non-shared clonotypes had lower generation probabilities.

This chain uses TRBV10-3 with TRBJ2-1; possibly TRBD1 for D (5 bases). This sequence originates from a woman aged 30 to 39 in good health. The source material was naive CD4+ T cells sorted from blood. Subset: CD45RA+ positively selected. CDR3 bases: TGTGCCATCAGTGACTCCAGACAGTACAATGAGCAGTTCTTC. Protein product: CAISDSRQYNEQFF.